Listed below are T cell receptor beta chains from one sample, sequenced in a study of blood T cell repertoires in COVID-19. Assay used: immunoSEQ multiplex PCR; TCRdb lists only in-frame clones, some missing. The data hold 250,000 to 300,000 clones, with approximately 87% observed a single time. Sequenced material: peripheral blood. These receptors were taken from a woman between 25 and 40 years old with COVID-19, enrolled during active disease. Both conserved end residues are part of each CDR3. Each record gives: D gene, J gene, V gene, clone size, CDR3 length, CDR3 protein, CDR3 DNA. The D gene is left open where the match is weak. Some rows have no size entry. The others give once, few or many, or a class for an expanded clone.

D gene: NA
J gene: TRBJ2-1
V gene: TRBV25-1
clone size: NA
CDR3 length: 13
CDR3 protein: CASRDSSYNEQFF
CDR3 DNA: TGTGCCAGCAGGGACAGCTCCTACAATGAGCAGTTCTTC

D gene: NA
J gene: TRBJ2-7
V gene: TRBV28
clone size: NA
CDR3 length: 14
CDR3 protein: CASSQTGVSYEQYF
CDR3 DNA: TGTGCCAGCAGCCAGACTGGAGTAAGCTACGAGCAGTACTTC

D gene: TRBD2
J gene: TRBJ2-1
V gene: TRBV6-5
clone size: NA
CDR3 length: 13
CDR3 protein: CATPGLAGKEQFF
CDR3 DNA: TGTGCCACCCCGGGACTAGCGGGGAAGGAGCAGTTCTTC

D gene: NA
J gene: TRBJ1-5
V gene: TRBV27
clone size: NA
CDR3 length: 15
CDR3 protein: CASSLRAGQNQPQHF
CDR3 DNA: TGTGCCAGCAGTTTAAGGGCGGGGCAAAATCAGCCCCAGCATTTT

D gene: TRBD2
J gene: TRBJ2-2
V gene: TRBV2
clone size: NA
CDR3 length: 15
CDR3 protein: CASRVSSGNTGELFF
CDR3 DNA: TGTGCCAGCAGGGTATCTAGCGGCAACACCGGGGAGCTGTTTTTT

D gene: NA
J gene: TRBJ1-2
V gene: TRBV2
clone size: NA
CDR3 length: 13
CDR3 protein: CASIGGRNYGYTF
CDR3 DNA: TGTGCCAGCATCGGAGGCAGGAACTATGGCTACACCTTC

D gene: NA
J gene: TRBJ1-1
V gene: TRBV19
clone size: NA
CDR3 length: 14
CDR3 protein: CASSIMGLNTEAFF
CDR3 DNA: TGTGCCAGTAGTATCATGGGGCTGAACACTGAAGCTTTCTTT

D gene: TRBD2
J gene: TRBJ2-5
V gene: TRBV7-9
clone size: NA
CDR3 length: 14
CDR3 protein: CASSLATSGETQYF
CDR3 DNA: TGTGCCAGCAGCTTAGCTACTAGCGGGGAGACCCAGTACTTC

D gene: NA
J gene: TRBJ1-2
V gene: TRBV6-2/TRBV6-3
clone size: NA
CDR3 length: 14
CDR3 protein: CASSYSRSYYGYTF
CDR3 DNA: TGTGCCAGCAGTTACTCGAGGAGTTACTATGGCTACACCTTC

D gene: NA
J gene: TRBJ2-7
V gene: TRBV30
clone size: NA
CDR3 length: 14
CDR3 protein: CAWSPLILSREQYF
CDR3 DNA: TGTGCCTGGAGTCCCTTAATCCTCTCGAGGGAGCAGTACTTC

D gene: NA
J gene: TRBJ2-7
V gene: TRBV19
clone size: few
CDR3 length: 14
CDR3 protein: CASSISGELNEQYF
CDR3 DNA: TGTGCCAGTAGTATTTCTGGGGAGTTAAACGAGCAGTACTTC

D gene: TRBD2
J gene: TRBJ2-1
V gene: TRBV18
clone size: NA
CDR3 length: 15
CDR3 protein: CASSPPRTSGGPQFF
CDR3 DNA: TGTGCCAGCTCACCCCCCCGGACTAGCGGGGGCCCGCAGTTCTTC

D gene: NA
J gene: TRBJ1-6
V gene: TRBV7-6
clone size: NA
CDR3 length: 15
CDR3 protein: CASSLVGTPISPLHF
CDR3 DNA: TGTGCCAGCAGCTTAGTGGGGACACCGATTTCACCCCTCCACTTT

D gene: NA
J gene: TRBJ1-2
V gene: TRBV9
clone size: NA
CDR3 length: 12
CDR3 protein: CAGYWRENGYTF
CDR3 DNA: TGTGCCGGTTATTGGAGGGAAAATGGCTACACCTTC

D gene: NA
J gene: TRBJ2-1
V gene: TRBV11-2
clone size: NA
CDR3 length: 12
CDR3 protein: CASSFGGDEQFF
CDR3 DNA: TGTGCCAGCAGCTTTGGGGGCGATGAGCAGTTCTTC

D gene: NA
J gene: TRBJ1-2
V gene: TRBV6-6
clone size: NA
CDR3 length: 12
CDR3 protein: CASGHPNYGYTF
CDR3 DNA: TGTGCCAGCGGCCATCCCAACTATGGCTACACCTTC

D gene: NA
J gene: TRBJ2-7
V gene: TRBV28
clone size: NA
CDR3 length: 13
CDR3 protein: CASTPIAAYEQYF
CDR3 DNA: TGTGCCAGCACCCCAATCGCGGCCTACGAGCAGTACTTC

D gene: NA
J gene: TRBJ2-7
V gene: TRBV5-1
clone size: NA
CDR3 length: 13
CDR3 protein: CASSLAITYEQYF
CDR3 DNA: TGCGCCAGCAGCTTGGCCATCACTTACGAGCAGTACTTC

D gene: TRBD2
J gene: TRBJ2-1
V gene: TRBV29-1
clone size: NA
CDR3 length: 16
CDR3 protein: CSLKRLAGGAYNEQFF
CDR3 DNA: TGCAGTCTGAAACGGCTAGCGGGGGGGGCGTACAATGAGCAGTTCTTC

D gene: NA
J gene: TRBJ2-7
V gene: TRBV10-3
clone size: few
CDR3 length: 14
CDR3 protein: CAISNRVPPYEQYF
CDR3 DNA: TGTGCCATCAGTAACAGGGTTCCGCCCTACGAGCAGTACTTC

D gene: TRBD2
J gene: TRBJ2-7
V gene: TRBV5-4
clone size: NA
CDR3 length: 16
CDR3 protein: CASSLIAGGPSYEQYF
CDR3 DNA: TGTGCCAGCAGCTTGATAGCGGGGGGGCCCTCCTACGAGCAGTACTTC

D gene: NA
J gene: TRBJ1-3
V gene: TRBV6-5
clone size: NA
CDR3 length: 15
CDR3 protein: CASSYSGQGGNTIYF
CDR3 DNA: TGTGCCAGCAGTTACTCCGGGCAGGGTGGGAACACCATATATTTT